This T cell receptor beta chain was captured in a study of metastatic and nonmetastatic thyroid tumors. The overall study: Comparison of repertoires was carried out across blood and tumor or nodule tissue from malignant and benign thyroid patients. Regarding the study as a whole: Significantly greater TCR beta diversity was reportedly found in malignant thyroid tumors than in benign nodules (in blood and tumor).

TCRdb re-clonotyped the PCR reads through MiXCR. The top ten hold 30% of the sample, which has roughly 30,000 clones, 25% to 30% seen once. With regard to this clone: The target antigen is unknown.

Patients underwent thyroid surgery, and none had received any treatment before it. The V and J ends lost 4 bases and 6 bases respectively, with 9 bases between them. The CDR3 spans 12 residues. Germline CDR1 and CDR2: SGHNT and YENEEA. This sequence joins TRBV11-3 and TRBJ1-2, with no clear D. This sequence was found in a female donor with papillary thyroid cancer or a benign thyroid nodule (not recorded which). Some clones in this sample may be carry-over from other donors' samples. The sequenced sample consisted of blood. Written as DNA, the CDR3 is TGTGCCAGCAGCTCGGGTCCCGATGGCTACACCTTC. It encodes CASSSGPDGYTF.